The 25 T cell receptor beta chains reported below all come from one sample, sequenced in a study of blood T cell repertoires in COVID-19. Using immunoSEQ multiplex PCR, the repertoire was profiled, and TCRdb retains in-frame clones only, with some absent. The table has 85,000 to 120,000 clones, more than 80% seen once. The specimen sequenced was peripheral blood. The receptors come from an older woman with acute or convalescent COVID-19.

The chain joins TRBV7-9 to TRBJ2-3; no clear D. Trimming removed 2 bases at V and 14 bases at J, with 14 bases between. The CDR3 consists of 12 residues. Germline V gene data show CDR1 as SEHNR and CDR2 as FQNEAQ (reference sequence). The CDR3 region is CASSLIPHPPYF. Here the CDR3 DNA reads TGTGCCAGCAGCTTAATCCCCCATCCCCCGTATTTT. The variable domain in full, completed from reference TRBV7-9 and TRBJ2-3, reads DTGVSQNPRHKITKRGQNVTFRCDPISEHNRLYWYRQTLGQGPEFLTYFQNEAQLEKSRLLSDRFSAERPKGSFSTLEIQRTEQGDSAMYLCASSLIPHPPYFGPGTRLTVL.

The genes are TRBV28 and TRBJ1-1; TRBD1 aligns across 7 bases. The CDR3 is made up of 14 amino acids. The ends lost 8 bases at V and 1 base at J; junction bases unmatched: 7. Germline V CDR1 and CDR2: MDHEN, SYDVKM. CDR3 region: CASVSGTANTEAFF. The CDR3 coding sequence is TGTGCCAGCGTTTCCGGGACAGCGAACACTGAAGCTTTCTTT.

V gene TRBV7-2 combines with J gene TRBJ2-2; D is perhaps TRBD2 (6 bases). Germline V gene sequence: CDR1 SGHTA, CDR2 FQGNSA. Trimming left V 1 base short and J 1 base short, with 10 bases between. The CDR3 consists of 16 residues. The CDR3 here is CASSLEGGVNTGELFF. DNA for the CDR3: TGTGCCAGCAGCTTAGAGGGCGGGGTGAACACCGGGGAGCTGTTTTTT.

Written as DNA, the CDR3 is TGCGCCAGCAGCCCAAATAGCGGGGGAGGATTTAATGAGCAGTTCTTC. It translates to CASSPNSGGGFNEQFF. The chain carries TRBV5-1 and TRBJ2-1, with TRBD2 matching 9 bases. J lost 7 bases, V lost 4 bases, and 12 bases had no gene match. Germline V gene lookup returns CDR1 SGHRS and CDR2 YFSETQ. This CDR3 region has 16 residues.

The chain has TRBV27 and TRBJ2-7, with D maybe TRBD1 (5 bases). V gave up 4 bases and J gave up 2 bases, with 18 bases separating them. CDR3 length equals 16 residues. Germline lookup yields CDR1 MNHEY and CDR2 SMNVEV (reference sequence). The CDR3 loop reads CASSSVVGVLTYEQYF. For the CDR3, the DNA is TGTGCCAGCAGTTCCGTCGTAGGGGTACTCACCTACGAGCAGTACTTC.

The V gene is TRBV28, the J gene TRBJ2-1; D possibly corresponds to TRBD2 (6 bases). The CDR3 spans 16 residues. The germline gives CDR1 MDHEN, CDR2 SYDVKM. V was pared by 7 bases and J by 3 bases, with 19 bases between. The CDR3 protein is CASTVTGTLVYNEQFF. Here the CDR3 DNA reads TGTGCCAGCACCGTAACCGGGACTTTGGTCTACAATGAGCAGTTCTTC.

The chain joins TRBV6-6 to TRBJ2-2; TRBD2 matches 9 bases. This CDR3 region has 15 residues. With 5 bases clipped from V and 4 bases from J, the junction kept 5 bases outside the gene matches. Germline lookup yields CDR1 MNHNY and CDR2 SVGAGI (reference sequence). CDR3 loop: CASSIGLAFTGELFF. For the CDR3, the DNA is TGTGCCAGCAGTATAGGACTAGCGTTCACCGGGGAGCTGTTTTTT.

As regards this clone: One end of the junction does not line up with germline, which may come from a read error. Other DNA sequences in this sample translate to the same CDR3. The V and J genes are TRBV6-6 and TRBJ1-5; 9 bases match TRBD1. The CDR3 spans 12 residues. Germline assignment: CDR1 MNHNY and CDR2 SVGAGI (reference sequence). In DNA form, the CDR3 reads TGTGCTAGCAGTTATTCGGGGACAGGGTTGCATTTT. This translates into CASSYSGTGLHF.

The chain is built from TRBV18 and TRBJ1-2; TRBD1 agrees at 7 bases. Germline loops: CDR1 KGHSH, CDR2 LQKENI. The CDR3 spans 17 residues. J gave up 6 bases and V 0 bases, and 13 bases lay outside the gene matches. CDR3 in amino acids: CASSPPETGIAVDGYTF. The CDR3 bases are TGTGCCAGCTCACCACCCGAGACAGGGATTGCGGTAGATGGCTACACCTTC.

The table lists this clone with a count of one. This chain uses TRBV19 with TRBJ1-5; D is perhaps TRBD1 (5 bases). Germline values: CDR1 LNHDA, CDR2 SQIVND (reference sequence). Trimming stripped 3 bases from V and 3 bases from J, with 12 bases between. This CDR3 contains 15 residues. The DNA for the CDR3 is TGTGCCAGTAGTATCGGGGGATTAGTCAATCAGCCCCAGCATTTT. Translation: CASSIGGLVNQPQHF.

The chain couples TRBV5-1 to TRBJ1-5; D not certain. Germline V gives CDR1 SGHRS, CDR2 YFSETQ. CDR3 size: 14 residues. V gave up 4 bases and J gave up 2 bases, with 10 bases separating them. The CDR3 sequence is CASSREAGNQPQHF. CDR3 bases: TGCGCCAGCAGCAGGGAGGCGGGCAATCAGCCCCAGCATTTT.

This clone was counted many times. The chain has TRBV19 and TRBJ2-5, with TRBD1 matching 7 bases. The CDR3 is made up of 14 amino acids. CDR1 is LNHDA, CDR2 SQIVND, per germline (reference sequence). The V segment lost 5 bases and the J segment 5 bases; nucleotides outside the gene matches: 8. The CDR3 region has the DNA TGTGCCAGTAGTGTGACAGGGTCGGGGGAGACCCAGTACTTC. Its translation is CASSVTGSGETQYF.

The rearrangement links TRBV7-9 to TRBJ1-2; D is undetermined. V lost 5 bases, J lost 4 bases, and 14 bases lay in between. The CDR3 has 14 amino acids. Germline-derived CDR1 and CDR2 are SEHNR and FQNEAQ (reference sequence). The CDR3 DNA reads TGTGCCAGCAGCCCAGTGTCGTCAGTCTATGGCTACACCTTC. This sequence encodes CASSPVSSVYGYTF.

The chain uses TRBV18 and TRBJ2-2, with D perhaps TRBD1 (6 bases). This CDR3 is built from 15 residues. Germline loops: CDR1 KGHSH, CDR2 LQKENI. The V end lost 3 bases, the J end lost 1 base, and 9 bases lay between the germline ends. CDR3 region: CASSPPGQNTGELFF. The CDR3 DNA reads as TGTGCCAGCTCACCTCCGGGACAGAACACCGGGGAGCTGTTTTTT.

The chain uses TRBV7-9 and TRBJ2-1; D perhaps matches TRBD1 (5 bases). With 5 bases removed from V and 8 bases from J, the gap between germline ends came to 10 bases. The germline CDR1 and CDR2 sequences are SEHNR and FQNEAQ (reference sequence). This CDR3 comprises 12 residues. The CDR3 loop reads CASSNSGYEQFF. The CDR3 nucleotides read TGTGCCAGCAGCAATTCAGGGTATGAGCAGTTCTTC.

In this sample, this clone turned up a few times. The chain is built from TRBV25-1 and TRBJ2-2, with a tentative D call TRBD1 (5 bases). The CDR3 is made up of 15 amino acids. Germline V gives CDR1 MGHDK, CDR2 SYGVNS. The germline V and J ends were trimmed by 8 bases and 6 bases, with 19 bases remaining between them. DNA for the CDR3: TGTGCCAGCGGACATTCGGCAGATGTGGCCGGGGAGCTGTTTTTT. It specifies CASGHSADVAGELFF.

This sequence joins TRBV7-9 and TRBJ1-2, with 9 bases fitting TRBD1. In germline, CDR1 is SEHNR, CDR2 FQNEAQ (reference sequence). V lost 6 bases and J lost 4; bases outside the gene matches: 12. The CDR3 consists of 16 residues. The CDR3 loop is CASSPSGTGISYGYTF. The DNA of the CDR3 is TGTGCCAGCAGTCCTTCCGGGACAGGGATATCCTATGGCTACACCTTC.

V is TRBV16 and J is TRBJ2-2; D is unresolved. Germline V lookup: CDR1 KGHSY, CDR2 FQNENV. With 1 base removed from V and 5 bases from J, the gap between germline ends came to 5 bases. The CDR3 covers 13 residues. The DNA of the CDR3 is TGTGCCAGCAGCCAATTGAGTACCGGGGAGCTGTTTTTT. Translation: CASSQLSTGELFF.

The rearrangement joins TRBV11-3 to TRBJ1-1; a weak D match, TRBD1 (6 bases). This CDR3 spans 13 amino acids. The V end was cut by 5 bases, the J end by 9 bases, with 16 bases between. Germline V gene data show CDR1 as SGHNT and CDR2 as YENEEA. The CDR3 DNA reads TGTGCCAGCAGCCAGAACAGGGACGGGAAAGCTTTCTTT. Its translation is CASSQNRDGKAFF.

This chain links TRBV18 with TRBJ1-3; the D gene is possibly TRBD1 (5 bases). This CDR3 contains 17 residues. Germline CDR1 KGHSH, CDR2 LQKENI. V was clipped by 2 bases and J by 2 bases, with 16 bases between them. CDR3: CASSPSQGFTAGNTIYF. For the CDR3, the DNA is TGTGCCAGCTCACCATCCCAGGGTTTTACGGCTGGAAACACCATATATTTT. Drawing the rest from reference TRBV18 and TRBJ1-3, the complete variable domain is NAGVMQNPRHLVRRRGQEARLRCSPMKGHSHVYWYRQLPEEGLKFMVYLQKENIIDESGMPKERFSAEFPKEGPSILRIQQVVRGDSAAYFCASSPSQGFTAGNTIYFGEGSWLTVV.

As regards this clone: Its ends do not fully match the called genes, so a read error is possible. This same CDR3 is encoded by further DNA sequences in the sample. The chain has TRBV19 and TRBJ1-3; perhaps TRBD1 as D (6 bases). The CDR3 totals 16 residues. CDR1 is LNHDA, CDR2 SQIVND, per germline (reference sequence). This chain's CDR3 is CASSIRRGATGNTIYF. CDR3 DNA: TGCGCCAGTAGTATACGTCGGGGGGCAACCGGAAACACCATATATTTT.

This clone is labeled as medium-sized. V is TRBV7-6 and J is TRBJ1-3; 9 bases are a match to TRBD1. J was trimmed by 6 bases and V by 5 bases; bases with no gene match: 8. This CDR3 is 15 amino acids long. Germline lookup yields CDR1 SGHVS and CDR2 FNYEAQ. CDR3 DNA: TGTGCCAGCAGCCAATCGACAGGGGGTTTAAACACCATATATTTT. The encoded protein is CASSQSTGGLNTIYF.

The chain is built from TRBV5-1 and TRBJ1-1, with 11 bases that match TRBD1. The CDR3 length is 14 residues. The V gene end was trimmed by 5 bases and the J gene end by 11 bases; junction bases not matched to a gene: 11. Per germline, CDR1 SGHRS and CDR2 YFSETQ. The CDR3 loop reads CASRAGQGAIRAFF. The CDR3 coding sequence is TGCGCCAGCAGGGCCGGACAGGGGGCCATTCGGGCTTTCTTT.

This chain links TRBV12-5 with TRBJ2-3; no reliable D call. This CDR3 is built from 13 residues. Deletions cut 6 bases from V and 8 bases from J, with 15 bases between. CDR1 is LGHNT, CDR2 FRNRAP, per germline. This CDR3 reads CASGPTTQGTQYF. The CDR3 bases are TGTGCTAGTGGCCCTACTACTCAAGGTACGCAGTATTTT.

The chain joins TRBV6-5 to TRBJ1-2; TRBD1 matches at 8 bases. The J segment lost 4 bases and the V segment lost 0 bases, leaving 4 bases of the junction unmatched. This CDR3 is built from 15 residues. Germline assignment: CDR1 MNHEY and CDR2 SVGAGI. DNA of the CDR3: TGTGCCAGCAGTTACTCAATGACAGGGGCCTATGGCTACACCTTC. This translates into CASSYSMTGAYGYTF.